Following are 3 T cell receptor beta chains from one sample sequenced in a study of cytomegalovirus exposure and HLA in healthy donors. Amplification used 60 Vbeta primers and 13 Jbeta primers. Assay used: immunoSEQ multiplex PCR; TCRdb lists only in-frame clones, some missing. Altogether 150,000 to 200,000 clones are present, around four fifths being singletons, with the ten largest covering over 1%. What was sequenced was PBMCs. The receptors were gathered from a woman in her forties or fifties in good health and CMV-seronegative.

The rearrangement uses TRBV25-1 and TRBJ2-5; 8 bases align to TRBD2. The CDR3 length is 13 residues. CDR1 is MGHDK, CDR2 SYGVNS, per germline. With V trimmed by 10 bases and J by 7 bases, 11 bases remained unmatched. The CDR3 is CATAMAGGGTQYF. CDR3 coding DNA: TGTGCCACGGCTATGGCGGGGGGAGGGACCCAGTACTTC.

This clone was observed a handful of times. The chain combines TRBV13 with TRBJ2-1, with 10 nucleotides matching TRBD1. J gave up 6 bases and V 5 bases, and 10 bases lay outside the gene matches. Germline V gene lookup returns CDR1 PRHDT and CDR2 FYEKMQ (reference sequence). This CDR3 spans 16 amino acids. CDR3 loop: CASSHGTGVESNEQFF. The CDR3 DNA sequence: TGTGCCAGCAGCCACGGGACAGGGGTCGAAAGCAATGAGCAGTTCTTC.

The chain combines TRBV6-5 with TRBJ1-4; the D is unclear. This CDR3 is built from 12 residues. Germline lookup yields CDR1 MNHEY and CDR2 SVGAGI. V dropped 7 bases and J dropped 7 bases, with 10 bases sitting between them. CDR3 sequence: CASNTAGEKLFF. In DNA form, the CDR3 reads TGTGCCAGCAACACGGCGGGTGAAAAACTGTTTTTT.